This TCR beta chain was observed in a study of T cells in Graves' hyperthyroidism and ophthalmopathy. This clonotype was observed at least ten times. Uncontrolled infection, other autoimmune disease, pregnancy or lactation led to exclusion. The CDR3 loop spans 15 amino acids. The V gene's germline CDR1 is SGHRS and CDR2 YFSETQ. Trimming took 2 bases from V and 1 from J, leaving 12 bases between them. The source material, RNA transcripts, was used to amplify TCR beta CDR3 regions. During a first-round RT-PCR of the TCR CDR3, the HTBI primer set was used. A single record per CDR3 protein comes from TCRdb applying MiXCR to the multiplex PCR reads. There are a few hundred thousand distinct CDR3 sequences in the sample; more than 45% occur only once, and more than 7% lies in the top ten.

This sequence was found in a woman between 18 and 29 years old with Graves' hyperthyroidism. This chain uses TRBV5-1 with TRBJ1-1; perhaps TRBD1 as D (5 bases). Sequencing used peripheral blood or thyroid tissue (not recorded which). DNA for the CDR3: TGCGCCAGCAGCTTTCCGGGGCAGAAGAACACTGAAGCTTTCTTT. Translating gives CASSFPGQKNTEAFF.